What follows describes a single T cell receptor beta chain. Its target is unknown. This entry belongs to a study of T cell responses to AZD1222 COVID-19 vaccine. Overall study context: Pooled in the analysis were second doses at about 4 or about 12 weeks. General study findings and limits: Reportedly, close to half of spike-specific TCRs are directed against unmutated variant regions. Possibly, clonal diversity was underestimated; donors were largely white British and included more females. The breadth and depth of Spike-specific TCRs increased once two AZD1222 doses had been given.

This CDR3 region has 15 residues. CDR1 and CDR2 (germline): SGHRS, YFSETQ. With 4 bases clipped from V and 4 bases from J, the junction kept 8 bases outside the gene matches. Clones were sequenced by immunoSEQ multiplex PCR, and TCRdb holds only the in-frame ones, with some missing. The sample contains some 120,000 clones, approximately 93% of which appear only once. This rearrangement joins TRBV5-1 to TRBJ1-5, with 7 bases aligning to TRBD1. The material was peripheral blood, obtained on day 0 of AZD1222 vaccination. This clonotype originated in an adult in good health. The CDR3 nucleotides read TGCGCCAGCAGCGCTTGGGACAGCCTAAATCAGCCCCAGCATTTT. This translates into CASSAWDSLNQPQHF.